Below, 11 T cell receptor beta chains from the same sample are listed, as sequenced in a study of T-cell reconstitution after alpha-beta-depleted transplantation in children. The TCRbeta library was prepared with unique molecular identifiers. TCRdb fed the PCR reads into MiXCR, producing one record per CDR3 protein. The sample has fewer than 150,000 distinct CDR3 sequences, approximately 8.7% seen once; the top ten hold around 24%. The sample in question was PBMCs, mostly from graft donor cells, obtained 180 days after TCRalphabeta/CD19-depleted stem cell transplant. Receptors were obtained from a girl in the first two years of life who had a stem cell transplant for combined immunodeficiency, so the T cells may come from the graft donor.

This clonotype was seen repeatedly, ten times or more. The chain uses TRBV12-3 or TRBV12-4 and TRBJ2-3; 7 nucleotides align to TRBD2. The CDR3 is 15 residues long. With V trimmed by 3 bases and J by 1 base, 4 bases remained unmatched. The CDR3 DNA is TGTGCCAGCAGTTTTCCCAGCGGGGGCACAGATACGCAGTATTTT. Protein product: CASSFPSGGTDTQYF.

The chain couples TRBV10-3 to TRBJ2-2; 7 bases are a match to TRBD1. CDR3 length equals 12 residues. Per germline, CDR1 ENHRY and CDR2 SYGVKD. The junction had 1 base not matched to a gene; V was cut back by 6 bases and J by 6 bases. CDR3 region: CAIRTGPGELFF. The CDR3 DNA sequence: TGTGCCATCAGGACAGGGCCCGGGGAGCTGTTTTTT.

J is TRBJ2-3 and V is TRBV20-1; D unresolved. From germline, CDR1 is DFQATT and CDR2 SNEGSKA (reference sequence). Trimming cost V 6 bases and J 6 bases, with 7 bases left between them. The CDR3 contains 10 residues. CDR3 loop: CSASQDTQYF. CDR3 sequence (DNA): TGCAGTGCCTCTCAGGATACGCAGTATTTT.

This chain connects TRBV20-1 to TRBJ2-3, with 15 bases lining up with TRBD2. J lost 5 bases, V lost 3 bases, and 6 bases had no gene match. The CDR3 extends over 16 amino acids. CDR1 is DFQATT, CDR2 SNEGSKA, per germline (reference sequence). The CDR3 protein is CSASGLAGGPLDTQYF. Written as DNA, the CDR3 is TGCAGTGCTAGCGGACTAGCGGGAGGGCCCCTAGATACGCAGTATTTT.

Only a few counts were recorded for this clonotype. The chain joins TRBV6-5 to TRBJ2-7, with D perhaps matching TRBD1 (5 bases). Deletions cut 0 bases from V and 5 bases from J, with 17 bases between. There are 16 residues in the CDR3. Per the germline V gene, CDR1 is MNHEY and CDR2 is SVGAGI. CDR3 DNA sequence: TGTGCCAGCAGTTACTCGAATGGCAGGGTGGGGAACGAGCAGTACTTC. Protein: CASSYSNGRVGNEQYF.

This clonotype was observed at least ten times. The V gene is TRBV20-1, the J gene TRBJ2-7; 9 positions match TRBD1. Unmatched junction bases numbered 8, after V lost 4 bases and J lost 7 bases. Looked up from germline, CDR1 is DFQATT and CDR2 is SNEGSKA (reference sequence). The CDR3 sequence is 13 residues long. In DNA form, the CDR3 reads TGCAGTGCTACAAGGACAGGGGTCGGGGAGCAGTACTTC. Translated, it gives CSATRTGVGEQYF.

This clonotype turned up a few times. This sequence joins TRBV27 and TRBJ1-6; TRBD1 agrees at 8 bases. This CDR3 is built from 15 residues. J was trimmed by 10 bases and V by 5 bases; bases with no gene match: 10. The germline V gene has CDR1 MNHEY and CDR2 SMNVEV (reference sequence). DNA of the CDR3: TGTGCCAGCAGTCCATACTACAGGGGGTGGTCACCCCTCCACTTT. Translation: CASSPYYRGWSPLHF.

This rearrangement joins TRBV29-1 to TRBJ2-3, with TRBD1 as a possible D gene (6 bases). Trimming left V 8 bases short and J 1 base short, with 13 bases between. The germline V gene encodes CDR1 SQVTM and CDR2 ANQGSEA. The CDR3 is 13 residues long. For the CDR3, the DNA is TGCAGCCTCCTGCCAGGGGGCACAGATACGCAGTATTTT. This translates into CSLLPGGTDTQYF.

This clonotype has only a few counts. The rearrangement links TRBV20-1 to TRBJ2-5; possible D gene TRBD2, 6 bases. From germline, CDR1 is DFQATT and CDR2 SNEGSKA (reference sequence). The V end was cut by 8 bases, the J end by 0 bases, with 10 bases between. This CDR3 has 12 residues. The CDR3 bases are TGCAGTTCTGGGGACTACCAAGAGACCCAGTACTTC. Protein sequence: CSSGDYQETQYF.

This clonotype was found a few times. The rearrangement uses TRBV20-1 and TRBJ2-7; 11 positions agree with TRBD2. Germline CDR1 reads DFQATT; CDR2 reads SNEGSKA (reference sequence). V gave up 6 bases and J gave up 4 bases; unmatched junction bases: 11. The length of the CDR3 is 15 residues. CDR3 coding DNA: TGCAGTGCCACCTCTTGGACTAGCGGGTCGTACGAGCAGTACTTC. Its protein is CSATSWTSGSYEQYF.

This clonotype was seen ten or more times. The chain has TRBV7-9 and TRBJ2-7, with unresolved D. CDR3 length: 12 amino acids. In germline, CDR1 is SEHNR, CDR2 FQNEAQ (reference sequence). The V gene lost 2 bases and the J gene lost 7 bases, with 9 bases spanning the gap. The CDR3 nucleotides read TGTGCCAGCAGCTTAACGACACGTGAGCAGTACTTC. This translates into CASSLTTREQYF.